This paragraph reports one T cell receptor (beta chain). This sample is drawn from a study of T cell changes during pregnancy in multiple sclerosis. Germline values: CDR1 KGHSH, CDR2 LQKENI. The CDR3 consists of 15 residues. V shed 5 bases and J 8 bases; nucleotides not matched to a gene: 6. Some clones are missing from TCRdb's copy, which holds only in-frame ones; the method was immunoSEQ multiplex PCR. Among about 74,000 clones listed, roughly 93% were seen once. Sequencing was performed on peripheral blood, taken in the third trimester of pregnancy. This chain links TRBV18 with TRBJ2-1, with 13 bases that match TRBD2. This TCR was sampled from a female donor with multiple sclerosis, enrolled in a pregnancy study. The CDR3 protein is CASSYGTSGDYEQFF. The DNA of the CDR3 is TGTGCCAGCTCATACGGGACTAGCGGGGACTATGAGCAGTTCTTC.